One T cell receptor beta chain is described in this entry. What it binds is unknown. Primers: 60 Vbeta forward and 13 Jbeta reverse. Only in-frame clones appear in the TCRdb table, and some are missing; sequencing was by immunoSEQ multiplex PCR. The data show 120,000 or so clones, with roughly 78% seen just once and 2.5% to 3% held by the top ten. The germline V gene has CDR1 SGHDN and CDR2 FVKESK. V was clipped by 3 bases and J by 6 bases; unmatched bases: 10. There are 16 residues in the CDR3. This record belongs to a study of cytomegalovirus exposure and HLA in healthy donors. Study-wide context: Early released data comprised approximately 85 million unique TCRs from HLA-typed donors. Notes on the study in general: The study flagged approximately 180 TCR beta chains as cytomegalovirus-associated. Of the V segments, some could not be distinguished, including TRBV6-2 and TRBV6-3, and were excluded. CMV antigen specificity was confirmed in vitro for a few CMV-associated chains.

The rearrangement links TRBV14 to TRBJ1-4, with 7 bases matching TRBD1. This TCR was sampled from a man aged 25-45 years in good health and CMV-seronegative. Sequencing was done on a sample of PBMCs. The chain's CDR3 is CASSQYTGTAYEKLFF. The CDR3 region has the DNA TGTGCCAGCAGCCAGTATACCGGGACAGCGTATGAAAAACTGTTTTTT.